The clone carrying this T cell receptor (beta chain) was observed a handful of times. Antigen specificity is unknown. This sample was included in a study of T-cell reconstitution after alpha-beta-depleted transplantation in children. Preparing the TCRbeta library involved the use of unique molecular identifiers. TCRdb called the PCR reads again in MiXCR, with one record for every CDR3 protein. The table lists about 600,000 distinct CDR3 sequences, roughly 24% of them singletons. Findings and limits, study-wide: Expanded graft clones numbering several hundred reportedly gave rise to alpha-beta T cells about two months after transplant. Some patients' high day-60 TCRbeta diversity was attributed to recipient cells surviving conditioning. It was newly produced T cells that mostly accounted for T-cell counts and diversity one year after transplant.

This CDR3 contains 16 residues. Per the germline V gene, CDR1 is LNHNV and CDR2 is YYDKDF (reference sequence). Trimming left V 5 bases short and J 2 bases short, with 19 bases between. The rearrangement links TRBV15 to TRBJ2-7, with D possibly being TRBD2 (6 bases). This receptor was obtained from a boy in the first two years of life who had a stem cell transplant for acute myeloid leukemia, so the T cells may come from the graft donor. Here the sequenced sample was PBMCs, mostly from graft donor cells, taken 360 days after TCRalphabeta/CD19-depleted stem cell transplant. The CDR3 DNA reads TGTGCCACCAGCCGTTTCGCGGGGTCAAAACCCTACGAGCAGTACTTC. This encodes CATSRFAGSKPYEQYF.